Listed here is a single T cell receptor beta chain. Original analysis: It was from reference gene primer amplification that nucleated cell counts were estimated. Generated by immunoSEQ multiplex PCR, the TCRdb table keeps only in-frame clones and is missing some. Clonal size and the V and J genes are those of that table, whereas D and trimming came from the DNA. The data hold hundreds of thousands of clones, with about 90% observed a single time. This sample was taken from a study of blood T cell repertoires in COVID-19. Study-level background: The United States, Italy and Spain were the sources of the acute and convalescent COVID-19 samples. Nucleic acid was either cDNA or gDNA, and it came from T cells, B-cell-depleted T cells, or PBMCs.

The germline gives CDR1 SNHLY, CDR2 FYNNEI. The CDR3 is 12 residues long. V was clipped by 7 bases and J by 10 bases, with 16 bases between them. Sequencing used peripheral blood. This rearrangement joins TRBV2 to TRBJ1-1; D might be TRBD1 (5 bases). The sequence was collected from a woman aged 25 to 45 who had recovered from COVID-19. The DNA of the CDR3 is TGTGCCAGCACCGAGGACACTGGTCTAGCTTTCTTT. Its protein is CASTEDTGLAFF.